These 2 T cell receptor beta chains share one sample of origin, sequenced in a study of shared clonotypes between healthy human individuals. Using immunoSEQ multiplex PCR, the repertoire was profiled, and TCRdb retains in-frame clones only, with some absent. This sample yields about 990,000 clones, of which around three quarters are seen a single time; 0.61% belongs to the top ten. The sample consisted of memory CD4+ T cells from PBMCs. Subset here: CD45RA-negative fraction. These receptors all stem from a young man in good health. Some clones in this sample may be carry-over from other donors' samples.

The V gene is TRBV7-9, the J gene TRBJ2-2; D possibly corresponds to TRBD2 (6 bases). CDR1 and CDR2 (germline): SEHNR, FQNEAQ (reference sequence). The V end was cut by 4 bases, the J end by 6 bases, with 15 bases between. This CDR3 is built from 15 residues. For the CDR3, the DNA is TGTGCCAGCAGCTCCCGATGGACTACCGCCGGGGAGCTGTTTTTT. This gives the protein CASSSRWTTAGELFF. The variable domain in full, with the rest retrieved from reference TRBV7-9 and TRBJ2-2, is DTGVSQNPRHKITKRGQNVTFRCDPISEHNRLYWYRQTLGQGPEFLTYFQNEAQLEKSRLLSDRFSAERPKGSFSTLEIQRTEQGDSAMYLCASSSRWTTAGELFFGEGSRLTVL.

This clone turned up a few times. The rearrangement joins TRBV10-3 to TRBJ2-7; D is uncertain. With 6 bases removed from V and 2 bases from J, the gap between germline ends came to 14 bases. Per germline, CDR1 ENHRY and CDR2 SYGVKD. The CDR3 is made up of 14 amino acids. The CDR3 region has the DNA TGTGCCATCAGACCCACAGAAGGCACCTACGAGCAGTACTTC. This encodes CAIRPTEGTYEQYF.